The 17 T cell receptor beta chains listed next were all sequenced from one sample in a study of control samples from healthy donors and cancer patients. Generated by immunoSEQ multiplex PCR, the TCRdb table keeps only in-frame clones and is missing some. This sample has around 150,000 clones; around 94% occur once, and the top ten carry 12% to 15%. Sequenced sample: PBMCs. These receptors originate from a man aged 55 to 70 with colorectal cancer.

The J gene is TRBJ2-5, the V gene TRBV10-2, with 11 bases that match TRBD2. Germline loops: CDR1 WSHSY, CDR2 SAAADI. Unmatched junction bases numbered 3, after V lost 7 bases and J lost 2 bases. This CDR3 spans 14 amino acids. CDR3 protein: CASKTSGAQETQYF. In DNA form, the CDR3 reads TGCGCCAGCAAGACTAGCGGGGCACAAGAGACCCAGTACTTC.

The V and J genes are TRBV4-3 and TRBJ1-3; D is unresolved. V lost 4 bases and J 1 base, leaving 11 bases between the germline ends. CDR1 is LGHNA, CDR2 YSLEER, per germline. CDR3 length: 15 residues. The CDR3: CASSRNSGSGNTIYF. CDR3 bases: TGCGCCAGCAGCCGGAACAGTGGATCTGGAAACACCATATATTTT.

This sequence joins TRBV13 and TRBJ1-4; D is unresolved. Germline V gene sequence: CDR1 PRHDT, CDR2 FYEKMQ (reference sequence). Trimming removed 0 bases at V and 12 bases at J, with 5 bases between. The CDR3 length is 11 residues. CDR3 residues: CASSLGRELFF. The CDR3 nucleotides are TGTGCCAGCAGCTTAGGGAGGGAACTGTTTTTT.

This chain uses TRBV19 with TRBJ1-5, with TRBD1 identical over 8 bases. There are 16 residues in the CDR3. From germline, CDR1 is LNHDA and CDR2 SQIVND (reference sequence). Trimming removed 6 bases from V and 3 bases from J; junction bases left unmatched: 10. The CDR3 coding sequence is TGTGCCAGTAGATCAGGGGGCCAGGGTGACAATCAGCCCCAGCATTTT. Encoded protein: CASRSGGQGDNQPQHF.

This clone was counted a single time. V gene TRBV19 combines with J gene TRBJ1-4; 8 bases agree with TRBD1. Germline lookup yields CDR1 LNHDA and CDR2 SQIVND (reference sequence). This CDR3 is built from 19 residues. The V and J ends lost 5 bases and 0 bases, in that order; junction bases with no gene match: 14. The CDR3 DNA follows: TGTGCCAGTAGTCGGACAGGGTTCCCTGTGGTTGCAACTAATGAAAAACTGTTTTTT. The encoded protein is CASSRTGFPVVATNEKLFF.

The chain combines TRBV19 with TRBJ1-1, with 9 bases lining up with TRBD1. Germline CDR1 LNHDA, CDR2 SQIVND (reference sequence). This CDR3 is built from 15 residues. Trimming cost V 5 bases and J 0 bases; bases outside gene matches: 4. The CDR3 region has the DNA TGTGCCAGTAGTTTAGGGACAGGGTTGAACACTGAAGCTTTCTTT. Amino acids: CASSLGTGLNTEAFF.

This clone was recorded only once. This chain uses TRBV3-1 (or the pseudogene TRBV3-2) with TRBJ1-1; D is perhaps TRBD1 (6 bases). The CDR3 has 14 residues. Trimming removed 4 bases from V and 0 bases from J, with 9 bases in between. Germline V gene sequence: CDR1 LGHDT, CDR2 YNNKEL (reference sequence). As DNA, the CDR3 is TGTGCCAGCAGCCCCGGACAGATGAACACTGAAGCTTTCTTT. As protein: CASSPGQMNTEAFF.

The V call is TRBV2, the J call TRBJ1-4, with TRBD1 identical over 8 bases. Trimming at V came to 7 bases and at J to 7 bases, leaving 5 bases not matched to a gene. The CDR3 sequence is 13 residues long. Germline lookup yields CDR1 SNHLY and CDR2 FYNNEI. The CDR3 sequence is CASIQGGGEKLFF. The DNA of the CDR3 is TGTGCCAGCATACAGGGGGGAGGTGAAAAACTGTTTTTT.

This clone has a single count. J is TRBJ1-6 and V is TRBV25-1, with a weak D call TRBD1 (6 bases). There are 13 residues in the CDR3. V lost 7 bases and J lost 9, with 13 bases in between. Germline CDR1 MGHDK, CDR2 SYGVNS. The CDR3 protein is CASTGGPGSPLHF. CDR3 nucleotide sequence: TGTGCCAGCACCGGGGGGCCCGGTTCACCCCTCCACTTT.

This rearrangement joins TRBV27 to TRBJ2-3, with 9 bases lining up with TRBD2. CDR1 is MNHEY and CDR2 is SMNVEV in the germline V gene (reference sequence). The trim removed 4 bases at V and 0 bases at J, leaving 2 bases unmatched. The CDR3 runs to 15 residues. CDR3 nucleotide sequence: TGTGCCAGCAGTTATCTAGCGGGGAGCACAGATACGCAGTATTTT. Amino acid sequence: CASSYLAGSTDTQYF.

The rearrangement links TRBV6-5 to TRBJ1-6, with a tentative D call TRBD1 (5 bases). The V and J ends lost 5 bases and 4 bases respectively, with 12 bases between them. The CDR3 sequence is 15 residues long. Germline values: CDR1 MNHEY, CDR2 SVGAGI. CDR3 region: CASSKLGPYNSPLHF. In DNA, the CDR3 is TGTGCCAGCAGTAAACTGGGACCTTATAATTCACCCCTCCACTTT.

The chain has TRBV11-2 and TRBJ2-7, with 8 bases that match TRBD2. V gave up 4 bases and J gave up 0 bases; unmatched junction bases: 5. The germline V gene has CDR1 SGHAT and CDR2 FQNNGV. This CDR3 is 15 amino acids long. DNA for the CDR3: TGTGCCAGCAGCTCCGGGGGGGGCACCTCCTACGAGCAGTACTTC. This encodes CASSSGGGTSYEQYF. Filled out from reference TRBV11-2 and TRBJ2-7, the complete variable domain reads EAGVAQSPRYKIIEKRQSVAFWCNPISGHATLYWYQQILGQGPKLLIQFQNNGVVDDSQLPKDRFSAERLKGVDSTLKIQPAKLEDSAVYLCASSSGGGTSYEQYFGPGTRLTVT.

The chain couples TRBV7-2 to TRBJ1-5; the D is unclear. V was trimmed by 3 bases and J by 8 bases, leaving 8 bases between them. Germline CDR1 SGHTA, CDR2 FQGNSA. This CDR3 has 12 amino acids. The CDR3 region has the DNA TGTGCCAGCAGCTTGTCCGGGGAGCCCCAGCATTTT. Protein sequence: CASSLSGEPQHF.

This chain connects TRBV6-1 to TRBJ1-3; unclear D gene. Germline assignment: CDR1 MNHNS and CDR2 SASEGT. The V end was cut by 2 bases, the J end by 4 bases, with 15 bases between. The CDR3 contains 16 residues. CDR3 coding DNA: TGTGCCAGCAGTGAACGGCGGGGAATCGGAGGAAACACCATATATTTT. Translation: CASSERRGIGGNTIYF.

The J gene is TRBJ1-2, the V gene TRBV18; tentatively, D is TRBD1 (5 bases). This CDR3 spans 14 amino acids. The germline gives CDR1 KGHSH, CDR2 LQKENI. The V end lost 1 base, the J end lost 5 bases, and 11 bases lay between the germline ends. CDR3 bases: TGTGCCAGCTCACCACTCAGGGAGGAGTATGGCTACACCTTC. This translates into CASSPLREEYGYTF.

The count of this clone is one. The rearrangement joins TRBV7-2 to TRBJ1-4; the D gene is possibly TRBD1 (5 bases). This CDR3 spans 15 amino acids. In germline, CDR1 is SGHTA, CDR2 FQGNSA. Trimming pared 5 bases from V and 8 bases from J, leaving 18 bases between. In DNA, the CDR3 is TGTGCCAGCAGCCCCCGGGGCAGGGAGGGGGAAAAACTGTTTTTT. This codes for CASSPRGREGEKLFF.

Points on this clone: The sample contains more than one DNA sequence encoding this CDR3. The chain carries TRBV6-4 and TRBJ2-3; 7 bases map to TRBD2. CDR3 size: 15 residues. CDR1 MRHNA and CDR2 SNTAGT come from the germline V gene. V trimming: 2 bases; J trimming: 1 base; junction bases outside the gene matches: 3. The CDR3 loop is CASSDGLAGTDTQYF. In nucleotides, the CDR3 is TGTGCCAGCAGTGACGGGCTAGCGGGCACAGATACGCAGTATTTT.